This T cell receptor (beta chain) was observed in a study of T cell repertoires in ileal Crohn's disease. Turning to the study itself: Patients had a median approximately 7.2-year disease duration, and roughly 32% were active smokers.

Study-level points and caveats: Active smokers at surgery had more clonal expansions than non-smokers. Postoperative endoscopy occurred within one year, median 6.9 months.

Regarding this clone: The antigen remains unidentified.

Clones were read by immunoSEQ multiplex PCR, and TCRdb kept only the in-frame ones, dropping some. The profile shows 5,600 or so clones, around 68% of them singletons. This CDR3 region has 14 residues. Time point described: neoterminal ileum biopsy at postoperative endoscopy, about 6 months after surgery. This receptor was taken from an adult with Crohn's disease. The gene calls are TRBV21-1 and TRBJ1-5. TRBV21-1 is given as a pseudogene. Sequencing was done on a sample of ileal tissue. The CDR3 protein is CASSGEKRNQPQHF. The CDR3 DNA reads TGTGCCAGCAGCGGCGAAAAGAGGAACCAGCCCCAGCATTTT.